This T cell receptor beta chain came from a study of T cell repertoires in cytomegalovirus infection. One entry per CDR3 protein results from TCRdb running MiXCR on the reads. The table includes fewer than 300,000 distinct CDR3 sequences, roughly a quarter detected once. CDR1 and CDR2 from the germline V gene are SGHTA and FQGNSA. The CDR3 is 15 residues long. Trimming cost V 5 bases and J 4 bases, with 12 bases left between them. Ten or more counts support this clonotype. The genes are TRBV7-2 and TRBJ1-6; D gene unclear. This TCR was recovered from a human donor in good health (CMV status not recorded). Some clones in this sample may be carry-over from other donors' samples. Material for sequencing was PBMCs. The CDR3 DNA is TGTGCCAGCAGCGCGGTGGACGGGTATAATTCACCCCTCCACTTT. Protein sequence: CASSAVDGYNSPLHF.